This TCR beta chain was sequenced in a study of blood T cell repertoires in COVID-19 (dated by TCRdb to 2019 to 2021). Regarding the study in general: Collaborator samples came from the United States, Italy and Spain and covered acute and convalescent phases of COVID-19. Subjects who had been exposed to COVID-19, were actively infected with it, or had recovered from it provided the deeply sampled blood TCRbeta repertoires that made up the dataset. Samples were obtained from the ongoing ImmuneRACE study (first 160 participants) and from over 1,000 subjects provided by 6 global collaborators. HLA class I and class II types, where available, came from metadata supplied by the sample provider rather than from assay-based typing. The repertoires were released in a freely available public database intended as a resource for research on the immune response to SARS-CoV-2. A de-identified subject ID, COVID-19 status, age in years and sex were almost always included in the sample metadata. The material from the prospective study consisted of cDNA or gDNA derived from T cells, B-cell-depleted T cells, or PBMCs. Paper-wide results and their limitations: The amount of clinical and demographic metadata varied by source and participant and was provided uncurated.

TCRbeta CDR3 regions were amplified from genomic DNA using the immunoSEQ Assay, a bias-controlled multiplex PCR. The source study handled its data this way. The number of nucleated cells in each sample was estimated by amplification of reference gene primers within the assay. Sequence reads were collapsed and filtered to measure the absolute abundance of every unique TCRbeta CDR3 rearrangement. For each sample, productive Simpson clonality was calculated by taking the square root of Simpson's diversity index across productive rearrangements. Sourced from immuneACCESS, this table was stored by TCRdb with only in-frame sequences that have V and J called. A share of the clones is absent; for the studies checked, an unresolved V gene accounts for under half, and the remainder has no known explanation. D and trimming were read from the DNA, whereas the V and J calls and clone size are those reported in that table. In this sample the table shows fewer than 250,000 clones, roughly 87% of which occur a single time. The biggest ten clones account for 2.5% to 3% of the sample.

Relative to germline, V is 3 bases shorter and J is 2 bases shorter, with 14 bases between their ends. CDR1 and CDR2 are read off the germline V gene (reference sequence) as SGHAT and FQDESV. The CDR3, from cysteine to phenylalanine, totals 16 residues. Only the CDR3 portion is preserved as DNA: 48 bases, with reading frame beginning at the first base. Participants in the prospective study were enrolled through a virtual design, were aged about 18 to 90 years, and lived in approximately 25 United States geographic areas. Cohort assignment in the prospective study relied on participant-reported clinical history from a screening survey and a study questionnaire. In the prospective study, whole blood, serum and a nasopharyngeal or oropharyngeal swab were collected from each participant by mobile phlebotomists. Additional blood draws and questionnaires over an approximately two-month period could optionally be provided by prospective study participants. Before DNA extraction, prospective study blood samples were shipped either frozen or at room temperature.

On this clone itself: Its target antigen remains unknown. Base-call qualities are not available, and no considerably larger clone is one nucleotide away.

Sequenced input: PBMCs or T cells enriched from blood (not recorded which). Rearrangement joined TRBV11-1 to TRBJ1-3, and perhaps TRBD1 as D gene, on 6 matching bases. The clonotype was recovered from a woman in her twenties or thirties with acute COVID-19. The CDR3 amino acid sequence is: CASSFSGGDAGNTIYF. Read as DNA, the sequence is TGTGCCAGCAGCTTTTCGGGGGGCGACGCTGGAAACACCATATATTTT.